These 20 T cell receptor beta chains were all obtained from the same sample, sequenced in a study of T cell responses to AZD1222 COVID-19 vaccine (dated by TCRdb to 2020 to 2023). What this sample's time point label stands for: baseline before first vaccination. Receptor libraries were prepared by the immunoSEQ multiplex PCR assay. In its TCRdb copy, this immuneACCESS table keeps in-frame sequences only and misses some clones. Where compared with another copy, unresolved V genes explain less than half of these, and the others have no known cause. In this sample the table shows 150,000 or so clones, over 75% of which occur a single time. The biggest ten clones account for approximately 20% of the sample. The specimen comprised peripheral blood, sampled on day 0 of AZD1222 vaccination. The receptors shown here come from an adult in good health.

The rearrangement uses TRBV18 and TRBJ2-5; 8 positions match TRBD2. The CDR3 contains 17 residues. The V segment lost 3 bases and the J segment 4 bases; nucleotides outside the gene matches: 13. Per germline, CDR1 KGHSH and CDR2 LQKENI. CDR3 sequence: CASSPLGASGPGETQYF. The CDR3 region has the DNA TGTGCCAGCTCACCTCTCGGGGCTAGCGGGCCGGGAGAGACCCAGTACTTC. The variable domain in full, completed from reference TRBV18 and TRBJ2-5, reads NAGVMQNPRHLVRRRGQEARLRCSPMKGHSHVYWYRQLPEEGLKFMVYLQKENIIDESGMPKERFSAEFPKEGPSILRIQQVVRGDSAAYFCASSPLGASGPGETQYFGPGTRLLVL.

V is TRBV5-4 and J is TRBJ1-3; no clear D. Germline V gives CDR1 SGHNT, CDR2 YYREEE (reference sequence). Trimming removed 4 bases from V and 4 bases from J, with 6 bases in between. The CDR3 loop spans 12 amino acids. The DNA for the CDR3 is TGTGCCAGCAGCCTTCGAGGAAACACCATATATTTT. Its translation is CASSLRGNTIYF.

As regards this clone: Other DNA sequences in the sample encode the same CDR3. The J gene is TRBJ1-1, the V gene TRBV29-1; tentatively, D is TRBD1 (5 bases). Per the germline V gene, CDR1 is SQVTM and CDR2 is ANQGSEA. CDR3 length: 15 amino acids. V was shortened by 4 bases and J by 0 bases, with 15 bases between the two germline ends. CDR3 DNA: TGCAGCGTTGGGCCAGGGTGGGGGATGAACACTGAAGCTTTCTTT. It yields the protein CSVGPGWGMNTEAFF.

The V and J genes are TRBV5-6 and TRBJ2-7, with TRBD2 matching 11 bases. The V gene end was trimmed by 0 bases and the J gene end by 4 bases; junction bases not matched to a gene: 3. The CDR3 covers 15 residues. Per germline, CDR1 SGHDT and CDR2 YYEEEE. CDR3 sequence: CASSLGLAGGYEQYF. CDR3 DNA sequence: TGTGCCAGCAGCTTGGGGCTAGCGGGGGGTTACGAGCAGTACTTC.

This clone was detected only once. The genes are TRBV5-8 and TRBJ1-1; TRBD1 might be the D (6 bases). Germline CDR1 SGHTS, CDR2 YDEGEE. The CDR3 extends over 15 amino acids. V was trimmed by 4 bases and J by 4 bases, leaving 17 bases between them. The CDR3 sequence is CASSPQGLMSTEAFF. CDR3 nucleotides: TGTGCCAGCAGCCCACAGGGTTTAATGAGCACTGAAGCTTTCTTT.

The chain uses TRBV6-5 and TRBJ1-3; the D gene is possibly TRBD1 (6 bases). Trimming removed 6 bases at V and 1 base at J, with 13 bases between. The germline CDR1 and CDR2 sequences are MNHEY and SVGAGI. CDR3 length equals 15 residues. Written as DNA, the CDR3 is TGTGCCAGCAGGAATTCGGGACATTCTGGAAACACCATATATTTT. This translates into CASRNSGHSGNTIYF.

In its sample, this clone was seen a few times. The chain uses TRBV6-4 and TRBJ1-5, with D hard to call. CDR3 length: 14 residues. Trimming pared 4 bases from V and 1 base from J, leaving 8 bases between. CDR1 is MRHNA and CDR2 is SNTAGT in the germline V gene. The CDR3 DNA follows: TGTGCCAGCAGTGTAGAAGGGAGCAATCAGCCCCAGCATTTT. Translation: CASSVEGSNQPQHF.

V and J are TRBV28 and TRBJ2-3, with D possibly TRBD1 on 6 matching bases. V was trimmed by 5 bases and J by 9 bases, leaving 12 bases between them. Germline V gene lookup returns CDR1 MDHEN and CDR2 SYDVKM. This CDR3 comprises 12 residues. Here the CDR3 reads CASSKDRSTQYF. Here the CDR3 DNA reads TGTGCCAGCAGTAAAGACAGGTCGACGCAGTATTTT.

The chain uses TRBV2 and TRBJ2-3; D unclear. The CDR3 is made up of 12 amino acids. Germline CDR1 and CDR2: SNHLY and FYNNEI. Trimming left V 5 bases short and J 0 bases short, with 3 bases between. The CDR3 here is CASSLSTDTQYF. CDR3 nucleotides: TGTGCCAGCAGTTTGAGCACAGATACGCAGTATTTT.

Only one count was recorded for this clone. This chain connects TRBV10-3 to TRBJ1-5; D is possibly TRBD1 (6 bases). Germline loops: CDR1 ENHRY, CDR2 SYGVKD. The germline V and J ends were trimmed by 2 bases and 0 bases, with 8 bases remaining between them. CDR3 size: 15 residues. Here the CDR3 DNA reads TGTGCCATCAGTGAGAGGACAGTTAGCAATCAGCCCCAGCATTTT. Translating gives CAISERTVSNQPQHF.

This chain uses TRBV11-2 with TRBJ2-1; D perhaps matches TRBD2 (6 bases). Germline V gene data show CDR1 as SGHAT and CDR2 as FQNNGV. V was shortened by 11 bases and J by 5 bases, with 19 bases between the two germline ends. CDR3 size: 14 residues. The CDR3 is CAGGGAGSNNEQFF. For the CDR3, the DNA is TGTGCCGGGGGTGGGGCGGGGTCGAACAATGAGCAGTTCTTC.

This clone has only one observation. The chain employs TRBV19 and TRBJ2-1, with TRBD2 matching over 7 bases. The CDR3 is 14 amino acids. V shed 7 bases, J shed 1 base, and the junction held 4 bases outside the gene matches. CDR1 and CDR2 from the germline V gene are LNHDA and SQIVND (reference sequence). For the CDR3, the DNA is TGTGCCAGTAATGGCGGGGGATCCTACAATGAGCAGTTCTTC. The encoded protein is CASNGGGSYNEQFF.

This chain links TRBV6-1 with TRBJ2-3; 7 bases fit TRBD1. Trimming at V came to 3 bases and at J to 2 bases, leaving 2 bases not matched to a gene. From germline, CDR1 is MNHNS and CDR2 SASEGT. This CDR3 region has 14 residues. CDR3 amino acids: CASSDRGPTDTQYF. The CDR3 nucleotides read TGTGCCAGCAGTGATAGGGGGCCCACAGATACGCAGTATTTT.

The rearrangement links TRBV19 to TRBJ1-5; perhaps TRBD1 as D (6 bases). V lost 8 bases to trimming and J lost 5 bases, with 16 bases between them. The CDR3 extends over 14 amino acids. Per germline, CDR1 LNHDA and CDR2 SQIVND (reference sequence). The CDR3 spells CASGFRQEDQPQHF. The CDR3 bases are TGTGCCAGTGGCTTCAGACAGGAGGATCAGCCCCAGCATTTT.

The rearrangement uses TRBV3-1 (or the pseudogene TRBV3-2) and TRBJ1-5; D uncertain. The CDR3 sequence is 13 residues long. The germline V and J ends were trimmed by 2 bases and 6 bases, with 8 bases remaining between them. The germline V gene encodes CDR1 LGHDT and CDR2 YNNKEL (reference sequence). Written as DNA, the CDR3 is TGTGCCAGCAGCCAATTGGGGTCTCAGCCCCAGCATTTT. It is translated as CASSQLGSQPQHF.

Only a few counts were recorded for this clone. This sample includes further DNA sequences coding for the same CDR3. The gene calls are TRBV7-2 and TRBJ1-5; D is ambiguous. V lost 1 base and J 2 bases, leaving 6 bases between the germline ends. The CDR3 covers 14 residues. The germline CDR1 and CDR2 sequences are SGHTA and FQGNSA. CDR3 region: CASSLVGGNQPQHF. CDR3 coding DNA: TGTGCCAGCAGCTTAGTAGGTGGCAATCAGCCCCAGCATTTT.

The rearrangement links TRBV7-9 to TRBJ1-1; unclear D gene. The CDR3 covers 13 residues. The germline gives CDR1 SEHNR, CDR2 FQNEAQ (reference sequence). V was pared by 5 bases and J by 5 bases, with 12 bases between. CDR3 coding DNA: TGTGCCAGCAGCAACGAGGGTCCGACTGAAGCTTTCTTT. Translation gives CASSNEGPTEAFF.

The V call is TRBV5-4, the J call TRBJ2-7; TRBD2 is a possible D gene (6 bases). V was pared by 2 bases and J by 5 bases, with 17 bases between. The CDR3 loop spans 15 amino acids. The germline V gene has CDR1 SGHNT and CDR2 YYREEE (reference sequence). For the CDR3, the DNA is TGTGCCAGCAGCTTCCCGGTTGGCGGGGCCCACGAGCAGTACTTC. Its translation is CASSFPVGGAHEQYF.

The chain carries TRBV7-9 and TRBJ1-1, with TRBD1 identical over 7 bases. V was clipped by 5 bases and J by 0 bases; unmatched bases: 12. There are 17 residues in the CDR3. CDR1 is SEHNR, CDR2 FQNEAQ, per germline (reference sequence). The CDR3 region has the DNA TGTGCCAGCAGCCATACAGGGGCTTGGAGAATGAACACTGAAGCTTTCTTT. Translated: CASSHTGAWRMNTEAFF.

The chain uses TRBV18 and TRBJ1-2, with TRBD1 matching 8 bases. The germline V gene encodes CDR1 KGHSH and CDR2 LQKENI. CDR3 size: 18 residues. V trimming: 3 bases; J trimming: 2 bases; junction bases outside the gene matches: 14. The DNA for the CDR3 is TGTGCCAGCTCACCCCAAACCTGGACAGGGCGGTACAACTATGGCTACACCTTC. Translating it yields CASSPQTWTGRYNYGYTF.